The 14 T cell receptor beta chains given below trace back to one sample, sequenced in a study of monozygotic twins with inflammatory bowel disease. TCRdb reprocessed the 5' RACE reads and reports one entry per CDR3 protein, with no DNA. Recorded for this sample: 350,000 to 400,000 distinct CDR3 sequences. Sequencing was performed on blood. The source of these receptors is a human donor with ulcerative colitis or Crohn's disease, or a healthy co-twin of an affected twin (not recorded which).

The V call is TRBV19, the J call TRBJ1-4; TCRdb returns TRBD1, unconfirmable since there is no DNA. This CDR3 has 13 amino acids. Germline loops: CDR1 LNHDA, CDR2 SQIVND (reference sequence). The CDR3 sequence is CASSLAGIEKLFF.

This chain links TRBV20-1 with TRBJ1-1; TCRdb picks TRBD1, but there is no DNA to check that call. Germline CDR1 reads DFQATT; CDR2 reads SNEGSKA (reference sequence). The CDR3 is 12 residues long. Here the CDR3 reads CSAKPPGQGAFF.

This sequence joins TRBV15 and TRBJ1-1; TCRdb's assignment of TRBD1 cannot be checked, as there is no DNA. CDR1 LNHNV and CDR2 YYDKDF come from the germline V gene (reference sequence). CDR3 length equals 14 residues. This CDR3 reads CATSRVRESTEAFF.

This rearrangement joins TRBV30 to TRBJ2-1; without DNA, the TCRdb call of TRBD2 cannot be checked. Looked up from germline, CDR1 is GTSNPN and CDR2 is SVGIG (reference sequence). This CDR3 comprises 17 residues. CDR3: CAWEGPWGSADSNEQFF.

The chain employs TRBV12-3 or TRBV12-4 and TRBJ1-1. The CDR3 runs 16 residues. CDR3 protein: CASSPLGPSGNTEAFF.

This chain connects TRBV12-3 or TRBV12-4 to TRBJ1-1. The CDR3 runs 15 residues. The chain's CDR3 is CASSPRRSSNTEAFF.

The genes are TRBV7-9 and TRBJ1-4. Germline CDR1 and CDR2: SEHNR and FQNEAQ (reference sequence). The CDR3 contains 15 residues. CDR3 region: CASSPTGGTNEKLFF.

The chain combines TRBV5-1 with TRBJ2-1; the D call of TRBD1 rests on TCRdb alone, since no DNA is present to check it. From germline, CDR1 is SGHRS and CDR2 YFSETQ. CDR3 length: 15 residues. The CDR3: CASSFWGDLRNEQFF.

The chain uses TRBV7-2 and TRBJ1-4; lacking DNA, the TRBD1 call made by TCRdb goes unchecked. Germline assignment: CDR1 SGHTA and CDR2 FQGNSA. The CDR3 spans 12 residues. CDR3 amino acids: CASSPGEEKLFF.

The CDR3 protein is CSARTEFEGGEQYF. The chain carries TRBV20-1 and TRBJ2-7; there is no DNA to check the TCRdb D call of TRBD2. CDR1 is DFQATT, CDR2 SNEGSKA, per germline (reference sequence). The CDR3 runs to 14 residues.

V usage is TRBV5-4 and J usage is TRBJ1-1; TCRdb outputs TRBD1, but without DNA this stays unchecked. The V gene's germline CDR1 is SGHNT and CDR2 YYREEE (reference sequence). CDR3 length equals 15 residues. CDR3 loop: CASSLRPGLNTEAFF. The entire variable domain, with the rest obtained from reference TRBV5-4 and TRBJ1-1, is as follows: ETGVTQSPTHLIKTRGQQVTLRCSSQSGHNTVSWYQQALGQGPQFIFQYYREEENGRGNFPPRFSGLQFPNYSSELNVNALELDDSALYLCASSLRPGLNTEAFFGQGTRLTVV.

J is TRBJ1-2 and V is TRBV5-1; the TRBD1 assignment by TCRdb is unverifiable without DNA. The CDR3 totals 12 residues. Looked up from germline, CDR1 is SGHRS and CDR2 is YFSETQ. The chain's CDR3 is CASSLEGAGYTF.

This rearrangement joins TRBV20-1 to TRBJ2-2; TCRdb calls TRBD2, which cannot be checked without DNA. This CDR3 spans 15 amino acids. Per germline, CDR1 DFQATT and CDR2 SNEGSKA (reference sequence). CDR3 loop: CSAIRAGSNTGELFF.

The V and J genes are TRBV20-1 and TRBJ2-1; TCRdb proposes TRBD2, but this gene call is untestable without DNA. Germline V gives CDR1 DFQATT, CDR2 SNEGSKA (reference sequence). The CDR3 has 13 amino acids. CDR3 loop: CSASLSGDNEQFF.